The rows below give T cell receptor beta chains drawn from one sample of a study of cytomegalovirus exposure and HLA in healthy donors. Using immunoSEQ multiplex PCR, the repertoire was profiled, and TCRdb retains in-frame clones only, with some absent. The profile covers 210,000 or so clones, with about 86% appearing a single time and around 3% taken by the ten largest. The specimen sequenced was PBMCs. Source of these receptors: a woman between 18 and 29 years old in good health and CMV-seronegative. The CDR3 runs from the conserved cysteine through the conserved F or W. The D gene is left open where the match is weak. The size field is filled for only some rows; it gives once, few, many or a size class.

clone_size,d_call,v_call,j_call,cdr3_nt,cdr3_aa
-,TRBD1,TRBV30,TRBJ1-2,TGTGCCTGGAGCGGGACAGGGTACGGCTACACCTTC,CAWSGTGYGYTF
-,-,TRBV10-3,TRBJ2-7,TGTGCCATCAGTGATTATAGTTTCGACGAGCAGTACTTC,CAISDYSFDEQYF
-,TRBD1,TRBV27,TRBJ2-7,TGTGCCACGGGGGATTGGACAGGGGGTACCTACGAGCAGTACTTC,CATGDWTGGTYEQYF
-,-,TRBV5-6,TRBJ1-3,TGTGCCAGCGCTTCGATTAACAGCGGAAAGGGTCACACCATATATTTT,CASASINSGKGHTIYF
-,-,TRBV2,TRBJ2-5,TGTGCCAGCAGGTCGACTAGACAAGAGACCCAGTACTTC,CASRSTRQETQYF
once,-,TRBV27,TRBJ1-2,TGTGCCAGCAGTTCCCTTTTAGCTAACTATGGCTACACCTTC,CASSSLLANYGYTF
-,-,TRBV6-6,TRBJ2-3,TGTGCCAGCAGCGGCCTTCTAGCGGATACGCAGTATTTT,CASSGLLADTQYF
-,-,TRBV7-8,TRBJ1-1,TGTGCCAGCAGCACACGGACGGGGATAACTGAAGCTTTCTTT,CASSTRTGITEAFF
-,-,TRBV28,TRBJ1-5,TGTGCCAGCAGCACGGGTCGTAATCAGCCCCAGCATTTT,CASSTGRNQPQHF
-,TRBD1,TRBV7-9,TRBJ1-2,TGTGCCAGCAGCTTATCCCTTCAAGACAGGGGGGTGGAATATGGCTACACCTTC,CASSLSLQDRGVEYGYTF
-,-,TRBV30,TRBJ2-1,TGTGCCTGGAGTGTACGCGATAACTCCTACAATGAGCAGTTCTTC,CAWSVRDNSYNEQFF
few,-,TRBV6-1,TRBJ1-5,TGTGCCAGCAGTGAAGCCGCGCCAACGGATCAGCCCCAGCATTTT,CASSEAAPTDQPQHF
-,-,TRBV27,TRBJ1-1,TGTGCCAGCAGTCCCGACAGAGATTTTATGAACACTGAAGCTTTCTTT,CASSPDRDFMNTEAFF
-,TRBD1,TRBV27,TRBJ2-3,TGTGCCAGCAGAAGGGACAGGGCAGGAAATACGCAGTATTTT,CASRRDRAGNTQYF
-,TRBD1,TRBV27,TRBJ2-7,TGTGCCAGCAGTTTATCAGCCTTGGGGACAGGTTTTCTCGAGCAGTACTTC,CASSLSALGTGFLEQYF
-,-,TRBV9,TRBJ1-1,TGTGCCAGCAGCGTAGGCGGCTTGGGGGGTGAAGCTTTCTTT,CASSVGGLGGEAFF
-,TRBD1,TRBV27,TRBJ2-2,TGTGCCAGCAGTGTTCTCCCGGGACAGGGTAACGGGGAGCTGTTTTTT,CASSVLPGQGNGELFF
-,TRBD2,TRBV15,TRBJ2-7,TGTGCCACCAGCTCCCCGCGGGAGTTGATTTACGAGCAGTACTTC,CATSSPRELIYEQYF
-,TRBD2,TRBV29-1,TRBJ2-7,TGCAGCGTCGGTCCTAGCGGGGGTACAAGATCCTACGAGCAGTACTTC,CSVGPSGGTRSYEQYF
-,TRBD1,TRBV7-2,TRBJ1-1,TGTGCCAGCAGCTTAGTCCGCGGGACAGGGACTGAAGCTTTCTTT,CASSLVRGTGTEAFF
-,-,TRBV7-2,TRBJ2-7,TGTGCCAGCAGCCAGATCCTGGGCGGGACCTACGAGCAGTACTTC,CASSQILGGTYEQYF
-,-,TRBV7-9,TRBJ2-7,TGTGCCAGCAGCCGGATGGCAGGGTTCGACGAGCAGTACTTC,CASSRMAGFDEQYF
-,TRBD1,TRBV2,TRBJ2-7,TGTGCCAGCAGTGTCTGGACAGGGCCCTACGAGCAGTACTTC,CASSVWTGPYEQYF
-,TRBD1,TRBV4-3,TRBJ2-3,TGCGCCAGCAGCCAAGATGGTGGGGGACAGGGGAAAGATACGCAGTATTTT,CASSQDGGGQGKDTQYF
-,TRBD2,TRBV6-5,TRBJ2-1,TGTGCCAGCAGACTAGCTAGCGGGTACAATGAGCAGTTCTTC,CASRLASGYNEQFF
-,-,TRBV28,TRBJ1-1,TGTGCCAGCAGTTCCAGGGTGAACACTGAAGCTTTCTTT,CASSSRVNTEAFF
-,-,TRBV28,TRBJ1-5,TGTGCCAGCAGTTTATGGCTCGCGCAGGGTGGGCAGCCCCAGCATTTT,CASSLWLAQGGQPQHF
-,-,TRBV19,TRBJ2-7,TGTGCCAGTAGTATTCTTGCAGGGGACTACGAGCAGTACTTC,CASSILAGDYEQYF
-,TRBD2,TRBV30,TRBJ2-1,TGTGCCTGGAGTGTACTATCTTCCAGCGGGGGTTCCTATGAGCAGTTCTTC,CAWSVLSSSGGSYEQFF
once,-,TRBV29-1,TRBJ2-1,TGCAGCGTTGACAGGGGGCGCGGGGGTGAGCAGTTCTTC,CSVDRGRGGEQFF
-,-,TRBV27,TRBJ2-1,TGTGCCAGCAGCCCCGACAGCAGCTCCTACAATGAGCAGTTCTTC,CASSPDSSSYNEQFF
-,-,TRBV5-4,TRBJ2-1,TGTGCCAGCAGCTCGACTTTAAATGAGCAGTTCTTC,CASSSTLNEQFF
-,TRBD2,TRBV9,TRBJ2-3,TGTGCCAGCAGCGTAGTGGGGGAGGGAGCTACGCAGTATTTT,CASSVVGEGATQYF
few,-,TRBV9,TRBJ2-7,TGTGCCAGCAGCGCCAACGGGGTCCACGAGCAGTACTTC,CASSANGVHEQYF
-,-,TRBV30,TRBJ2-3,TGTGCCTGGAGTGTGGGCATTTCTAGCACAGATACGCAGTATTTT,CAWSVGISSTDTQYF
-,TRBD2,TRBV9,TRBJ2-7,TGTGCCAGCAGCGTTGGCGGGAGTCAACTGGGCGAGCAGTACTTC,CASSVGGSQLGEQYF
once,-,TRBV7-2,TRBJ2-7,TGTGCCAGCAGCTTCTATATATCCTCCTACGAGCAGTACTTC,CASSFYISSYEQYF
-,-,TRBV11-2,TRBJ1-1,TGTGCCAGCAGCTTAGACACCCAAAAGGGAGCTGAAGCTTTCTTT,CASSLDTQKGAEAFF
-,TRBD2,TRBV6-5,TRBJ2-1,TGTGCCAGCAGTTACACCCGGACTAGTCGAAATGAGCAGTTCTTC,CASSYTRTSRNEQFF
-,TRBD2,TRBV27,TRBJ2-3,TGTGCCAGTAAGCTAGCGGGAGGGTTTATCGCAGATACGCAGTATTTT,CASKLAGGFIADTQYF
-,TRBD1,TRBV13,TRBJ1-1,TGTGCCAGCAGCTTTGCTCCGGGACAGGGGAACACTGAAGCTTTCTTT,CASSFAPGQGNTEAFF
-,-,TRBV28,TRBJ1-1,TGTGCCAGCAGCTCCCCGGGGGACGGGGACTCAATGAACACTGAAGCTTTCTTT,CASSSPGDGDSMNTEAFF
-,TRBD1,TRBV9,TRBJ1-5,TGTGCCAGCAGCGCAACTGACAGGGCGGGTCAGCCCCAGCATTTT,CASSATDRAGQPQHF
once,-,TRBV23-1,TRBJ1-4,TGCGCCAGCAGTCATTCCACGGACGGGGTTAATGAAAAACTGTTTTTT,CASSHSTDGVNEKLFF
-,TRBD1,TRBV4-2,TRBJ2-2,TGTGCCAGCAGCCCAGTTAAACAGGGGGTCGCCACCGGGGAGCTGTTTTTT,CASSPVKQGVATGELFF
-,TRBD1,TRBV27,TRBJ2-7,TGTGCCAGCAGTTTACGAGGGGGCCTCTCCTACGAGCAGTACTTC,CASSLRGGLSYEQYF
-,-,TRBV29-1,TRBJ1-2,TGCAGCGGGGGCACGTCCTATGGCTACACCTTC,CSGGTSYGYTF
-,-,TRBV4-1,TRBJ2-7,TGCGCCAGCAGCCAAGAATTGTCGCGGGTCTCCGAGCAGTACTTC,CASSQELSRVSEQYF
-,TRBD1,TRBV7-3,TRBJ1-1,TGTGCCAGCAGCCCAGGACAGGGGGCCACTGAAGCTTTCTTT,CASSPGQGATEAFF
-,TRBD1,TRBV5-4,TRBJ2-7,TGTGCCAGCAGTTCAGGAGGGGACAGGTACTACGAGCAGTACTTC,CASSSGGDRYYEQYF
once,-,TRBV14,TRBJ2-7,TGTGCCAGCAGCGGCGGCTCCTACGAGCAGTACTTC,CASSGGSYEQYF
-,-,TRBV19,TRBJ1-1,TGTGCCAGTAGTATCGGAGCGGTTTGGAACACTGAAGCTTTCTTT,CASSIGAVWNTEAFF
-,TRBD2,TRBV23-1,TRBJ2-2,TGCGCCAGCAGACGAAACACTACGGGCCCCGGGCGGGAGCGGACCGGGGAGCTGTTTTTT,CASRRNTTGPGRERTGELFF
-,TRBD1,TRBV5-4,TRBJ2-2,TGTGCCAGCAGCTTAGGACTTCAAGACAGGGGGCGAACCGGGGAGCTGTTTTTT,CASSLGLQDRGRTGELFF
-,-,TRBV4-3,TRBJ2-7,TGCGCCAGCAGCCAAGACAGGGCCTACGAGCAGTACTTC,CASSQDRAYEQYF